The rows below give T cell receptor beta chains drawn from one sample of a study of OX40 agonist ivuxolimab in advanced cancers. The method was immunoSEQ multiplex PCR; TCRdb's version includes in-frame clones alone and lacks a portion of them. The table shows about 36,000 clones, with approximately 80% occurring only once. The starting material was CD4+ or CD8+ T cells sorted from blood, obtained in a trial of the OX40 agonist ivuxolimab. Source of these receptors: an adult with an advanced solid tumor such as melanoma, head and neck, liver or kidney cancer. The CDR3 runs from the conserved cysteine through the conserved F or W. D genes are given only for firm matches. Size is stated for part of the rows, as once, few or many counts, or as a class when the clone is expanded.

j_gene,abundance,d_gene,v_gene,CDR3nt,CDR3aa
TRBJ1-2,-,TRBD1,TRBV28,TGTGCCAGCAGTTTGCAGGGGGACTATGGCTACACCTTC,CASSLQGDYGYTF
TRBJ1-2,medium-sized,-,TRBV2,TGTGCCAGCAGTGCCTCCCGGGACCTTGACCGGCGCTACACCTTC,CASSASRDLDRRYTF
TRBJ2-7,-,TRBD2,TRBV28,TGTGCCAGCAGTACTAGCGGGAGAAGGAACGAGCAGTACTTC,CASSTSGRRNEQYF
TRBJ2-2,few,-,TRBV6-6,TGTGCCAGCAGTTACGGGGGTACCGGGGAGCTGTTTTTT,CASSYGGTGELFF
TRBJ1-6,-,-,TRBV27,TGTGCCAGCAGTCCGGGGGCAGGGGTCTCTTCACCCCTCCACTTT,CASSPGAGVSSPLHF
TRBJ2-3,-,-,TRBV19,TGTGCCAGTAACGACTTTTCCGAGGACGATACGCAGTATTTT,CASNDFSEDDTQYF
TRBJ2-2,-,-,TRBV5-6,TGTGCCAGCAGCTTCAGGACGATCACCGGGGAGCTGTTTTTT,CASSFRTITGELFF
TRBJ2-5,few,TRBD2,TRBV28,TGTGCCAGCAGTTTTTTACCCGGACTAGCGGGCCAAGAGACCCAGTACTTC,CASSFLPGLAGQETQYF
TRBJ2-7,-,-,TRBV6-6,TGTGCCAGCAGTAGGAACAGGGCCAGCTCCTACGAGCAGTACTTC,CASSRNRASSYEQYF
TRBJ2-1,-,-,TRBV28,TGTGCCAGCAGTCCCGTGGGTGTAACTATAGGGGACTCGCACAATGAGCAGTTCTTC,CASSPVGVTIGDSHNEQFF
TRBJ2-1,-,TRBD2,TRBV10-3,TGTGCCATCAGCCTAGCGGGGGTTTGGAATGAGCAGTTCTTC,CAISLAGVWNEQFF
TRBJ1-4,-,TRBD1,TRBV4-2,TGTGCCAGCAGCCAAGAAGGAGGGGGCGATGAAAAACTGTTTTTT,CASSQEGGGDEKLFF
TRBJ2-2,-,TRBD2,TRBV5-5,TGTGCCAGCAGCTTGTACCTAGCGGGAAACGGGGAGCTGTTTTTT,CASSLYLAGNGELFF
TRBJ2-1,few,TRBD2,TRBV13,TGTGCCAGCAGCTTGTCACTAGCGGGGGAGTACAATGAGCAGTTCTTC,CASSLSLAGEYNEQFF